What follows are 8 T cell receptor beta chains derived from one specimen sequenced in a study of blood T cell repertoires in COVID-19. Sequenced by immunoSEQ multiplex PCR; TCRdb stores in-frame clones only, minus some. The table lists roughly 250,000 clones, 82% of them singletons. The sequenced sample consisted of peripheral blood. The receptors were gathered from an elderly woman with active or convalescent COVID-19.

This chain uses TRBV5-1 with TRBJ1-3; weak D call: TRBD1 (5 bases). Germline CDR1 is SGHRS and CDR2 is YFSETQ. This CDR3 spans 15 amino acids. V lost 0 bases, J lost 4 bases, and 11 bases lay in between. CDR3 protein: CASSLVAGTGNTIYF. In DNA form, the CDR3 reads TGCGCCAGCAGCTTGGTCGCGGGGACCGGAAACACCATATATTTT.

For the CDR3, the DNA is TGTGCCTGGAGTTTAAGGAAGGGTTCCCTAGCGGGGAACACCGGGGAGCTGTTTTTT. This sequence encodes CAWSLRKGSLAGNTGELFF. The chain employs TRBV30 and TRBJ2-2; 8 bases are a match to TRBD2. Losses at the gene ends were 2 bases for V and 1 base for J; bases not matched to a gene: 15. The V gene's germline CDR1 is GTSNPN and CDR2 SVGIG (reference sequence). The CDR3 length is 19 residues.

The chain joins TRBV4-1 to TRBJ1-2, with unresolved D. The germline CDR1 and CDR2 sequences are MGHRA and YSYEKL. The ends were cut back, 0 bases at V and 8 bases at J, with 10 bases in the middle. The CDR3 has 13 residues. CDR3 nucleotides: TGCGCCAGCAGCCAAGAGCGGAGTTTAGGCTACACCTTC. Encoded protein: CASSQERSLGYTF.

This clone was seen a few times. The CDR3 nucleotides are TGTGCCAGCAAGCCTTACAGGGACTATGGCTACACCTTC. Encoded protein: CASKPYRDYGYTF. The gene calls are TRBV27 and TRBJ1-2; possibly TRBD1 for D (6 bases). Looked up from germline, CDR1 is MNHEY and CDR2 is SMNVEV (reference sequence). The CDR3 is made up of 13 amino acids. Trimming removed 7 bases at V and 3 bases at J, with 12 bases between.

V usage is TRBV19 and J usage is TRBJ2-7; 7 bases line up with TRBD1. Per the germline V gene, CDR1 is LNHDA and CDR2 is SQIVND (reference sequence). V gave up 3 bases and J gave up 0 bases; unmatched junction bases: 5. CDR3 length equals 15 residues. CDR3 sequence (DNA): TGTGCCAGTAGTATCGCGCAGGGGGTCTCCTACGAGCAGTACTTC. Translated, it gives CASSIAQGVSYEQYF.

V gene TRBV24-1 combines with J gene TRBJ2-1; D may be TRBD2 (6 bases). Germline values: CDR1 KGHDR, CDR2 SFDVKD. This CDR3 has 17 amino acids. The V end lost 0 bases, the J end lost 1 base, and 12 bases lay between the germline ends. The chain's CDR3 is CATSDLEPGRSYNEQFF. As DNA, the CDR3 is TGTGCCACCAGTGATTTGGAACCAGGGAGGTCCTACAATGAGCAGTTCTTC.

The V call is TRBV10-3, the J call TRBJ2-7, with 7 bases that match TRBD1. The trim removed 5 bases at V and 2 bases at J, leaving 6 bases unmatched. CDR1 and CDR2 from the germline V gene are ENHRY and SYGVKD. The CDR3 is made up of 14 amino acids. The CDR3 reads CAISSGQATYEQYF. As DNA, the CDR3 is TGTGCCATCAGTTCCGGACAGGCGACCTACGAGCAGTACTTC.

The chain recombines TRBV19 with TRBJ1-2; 7 bases map to TRBD1. V was pared by 7 bases and J by 3 bases, with 11 bases of the junction left unmatched. The germline V gene has CDR1 LNHDA and CDR2 SQIVND (reference sequence). There are 15 residues in the CDR3. CDR3 region: CASTNPDRPYYGYTF. The CDR3 DNA is TGTGCCAGTACCAATCCGGACAGGCCCTACTATGGCTACACCTTC.